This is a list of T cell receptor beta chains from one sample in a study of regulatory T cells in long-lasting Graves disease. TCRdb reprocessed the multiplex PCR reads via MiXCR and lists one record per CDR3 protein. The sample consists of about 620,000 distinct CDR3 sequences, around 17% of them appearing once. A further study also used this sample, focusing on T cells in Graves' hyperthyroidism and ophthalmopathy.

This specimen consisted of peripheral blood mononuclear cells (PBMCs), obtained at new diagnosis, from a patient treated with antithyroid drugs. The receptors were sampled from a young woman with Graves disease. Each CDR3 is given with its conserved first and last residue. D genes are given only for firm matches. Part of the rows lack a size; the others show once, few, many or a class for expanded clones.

CDR3aa: CARRAGNTIYF
CDR3nt: TGTGCCAGACGGGCCGGAAACACCATATATTTT
abundance: many
v_gene: TRBV12-3/TRBV12-4
d_gene: -
len: 11
j_gene: TRBJ1-3

CDR3aa: CASSADRVLGDEQFF
CDR3nt: TGTGCCAGCAGTGCCGACAGGGTCCTAGGGGATGAGCAGTTCTTC
abundance: -
v_gene: TRBV27
d_gene: TRBD1
len: 15
j_gene: TRBJ2-1

CDR3aa: CATSRASGTEAFF
CDR3nt: TGTGCCACCAGCAGAGCCTCAGGCACTGAAGCTTTCTTT
abundance: few
v_gene: TRBV15
d_gene: -
len: 13
j_gene: TRBJ1-1

CDR3aa: CASSYDFYNEQFF
CDR3nt: TGTGCCAGCAGTTATGACTTCTACAATGAGCAGTTCTTC
abundance: -
v_gene: TRBV7-3
d_gene: -
len: 13
j_gene: TRBJ2-1

CDR3aa: CAWSADRGQAGKLFF
CDR3nt: TGTGCCTGGAGTGCTGACAGGGGGCAAGCAGGAAAACTGTTTTTT
abundance: once
v_gene: TRBV30
d_gene: TRBD1
len: 15
j_gene: TRBJ1-4

CDR3aa: CASSRHLRSPVDTEAFF
CDR3nt: TGTGCCAGCAGTCGACACCTACGGAGCCCGGTTGACACTGAAGCTTTCTTT
abundance: many
v_gene: TRBV28
d_gene: -
len: 17
j_gene: TRBJ1-1

CDR3aa: CASSLRGQGIYEQYF
CDR3nt: TGTGCCAGCAGCCTTAGAGGACAGGGAATCTACGAGCAGTACTTC
abundance: -
v_gene: TRBV3-1
d_gene: TRBD1
len: 15
j_gene: TRBJ2-7

CDR3aa: CASGRTVGGQPQHF
CDR3nt: TGTGCCAGCGGTCGGACGGTCGGAGGTCAGCCCCAGCATTTT
abundance: many
v_gene: TRBV6-2/TRBV6-3
d_gene: -
len: 14
j_gene: TRBJ1-5

CDR3aa: CASGRTAFTDTQYF
CDR3nt: TGTGCCAGCGGTCGGACCGCATTCACAGATACGCAGTATTTT
abundance: many
v_gene: TRBV12-3/TRBV12-4
d_gene: -
len: 14
j_gene: TRBJ2-3

CDR3aa: CASIPPDGHRAQHF
CDR3nt: TGTGCCAGCATTCCTCCGGACGGTCATAGGGCCCAGCATTTT
abundance: many
v_gene: TRBV28
d_gene: -
len: 14
j_gene: TRBJ1-5

CDR3aa: CASSPLQGRSYNEQFF
CDR3nt: TGTGCCAGCAGCCCCCTGCAGGGGCGCTCCTACAATGAGCAGTTCTTC
abundance: -
v_gene: TRBV11-2
d_gene: -
len: 16
j_gene: TRBJ2-1

CDR3aa: CASTTRNTGELFF
CDR3nt: TGTGCCAGCACCACTAGGAACACCGGGGAGCTGTTTTTT
abundance: once
v_gene: TRBV12-3/TRBV12-4
d_gene: -
len: 13
j_gene: TRBJ2-2

CDR3aa: CASSFGGGEGEKLFF
CDR3nt: TGTGCCAGCAGCTTCGGAGGGGGGGAAGGTGAAAAACTGTTTTTT
abundance: few
v_gene: TRBV5-5
d_gene: -
len: 15
j_gene: TRBJ1-4

CDR3aa: CAWGRTSGSETQYF
CDR3nt: TGTGCCTGGGGTCGGACTAGCGGGTCGGAGACCCAGTACTTC
abundance: -
v_gene: TRBV30
d_gene: TRBD2
len: 14
j_gene: TRBJ2-5

CDR3aa: CASRDLVLAGTSSTDTQYF
CDR3nt: TGTGCCAGCAGGGACCTTGTTCTAGCGGGTACTTCTAGCACAGATACGCAGTATTTT
abundance: few
v_gene: TRBV2
d_gene: TRBD2
len: 19
j_gene: TRBJ2-3

CDR3aa: CASSWDRGAGELFF
CDR3nt: TGTGCCAGCAGTTGGGACAGGGGAGCCGGGGAGCTGTTTTTT
abundance: many
v_gene: TRBV27
d_gene: TRBD1
len: 14
j_gene: TRBJ2-2

CDR3aa: CASNFEGRAGGEAFF
CDR3nt: TGTGCCAGCAACTTCGAGGGCAGGGCCGGGGGTGAAGCTTTCTTT
abundance: once
v_gene: TRBV2
d_gene: -
len: 15
j_gene: TRBJ1-1

CDR3aa: CAWSLHTTGELFF
CDR3nt: TGTGCCTGGAGTCTTCATACCACCGGGGAGCTGTTTTTT
abundance: few
v_gene: TRBV30
d_gene: -
len: 13
j_gene: TRBJ2-2

CDR3aa: CASSLRIQVMNTEAFF
CDR3nt: TGTGCCAGCAGCTTAAGGATACAGGTCATGAACACTGAAGCTTTCTTT
abundance: many
v_gene: TRBV7-8
d_gene: -
len: 16
j_gene: TRBJ1-1

CDR3aa: CASRTGPGVQFF
CDR3nt: TGTGCCAGCAGAACGGGACCGGGAGTGCAGTTCTTC
abundance: many
v_gene: TRBV6-1
d_gene: -
len: 12
j_gene: TRBJ2-1

CDR3aa: CAISESTSTGNFQPQHF
CDR3nt: TGTGCCATCAGTGAGTCGACCTCGACAGGGAATTTTCAGCCCCAGCATTTT
abundance: many
v_gene: TRBV10-3
d_gene: TRBD1
len: 17
j_gene: TRBJ1-5

CDR3aa: CASSEYQSSHNEQFF
CDR3nt: TGTGCCAGCAGTGAATATCAGAGTTCCCACAATGAGCAGTTCTTC
abundance: -
v_gene: TRBV2
d_gene: -
len: 15
j_gene: TRBJ2-1

CDR3aa: CASSHRPRDRQEKLFF
CDR3nt: TGTGCCAGCAGCCACAGACCCCGGGACAGGCAAGAAAAACTGTTTTTT
abundance: many
v_gene: TRBV13
d_gene: TRBD1
len: 16
j_gene: TRBJ1-4

CDR3aa: CASRQGDVGYTF
CDR3nt: TGTGCCAGCAGGCAGGGGGACGTAGGCTACACCTTC
abundance: -
v_gene: TRBV2
d_gene: TRBD1
len: 12
j_gene: TRBJ1-2

CDR3aa: CASSPWDTGELFF
CDR3nt: TGTGCCAGCAGCCCCTGGGACACCGGGGAGCTGTTTTTT
abundance: few
v_gene: TRBV3-1
d_gene: -
len: 13
j_gene: TRBJ2-2

CDR3aa: CASGDRAKNTEAFF
CDR3nt: TGTGCCAGCGGGGACAGGGCTAAGAACACTGAAGCTTTCTTT
abundance: -
v_gene: TRBV12-3/TRBV12-4
d_gene: TRBD1
len: 14
j_gene: TRBJ1-1

CDR3aa: CASQNGQVNTGELFF
CDR3nt: TGTGCCAGCCAAAATGGACAGGTGAACACCGGGGAGCTGTTTTTT
abundance: few
v_gene: TRBV3-1
d_gene: TRBD1
len: 15
j_gene: TRBJ2-2

CDR3aa: CASSIDWREGGEQFF
CDR3nt: TGTGCCAGTAGTATAGATTGGCGGGAGGGGGGTGAGCAGTTCTTC
abundance: few
v_gene: TRBV19
d_gene: TRBD2
len: 15
j_gene: TRBJ2-1

CDR3aa: CASRLGINQPQHF
CDR3nt: TGTGCCAGCAGGCTAGGGATCAATCAGCCCCAGCATTTT
abundance: many
v_gene: TRBV11-2
d_gene: -
len: 13
j_gene: TRBJ1-5